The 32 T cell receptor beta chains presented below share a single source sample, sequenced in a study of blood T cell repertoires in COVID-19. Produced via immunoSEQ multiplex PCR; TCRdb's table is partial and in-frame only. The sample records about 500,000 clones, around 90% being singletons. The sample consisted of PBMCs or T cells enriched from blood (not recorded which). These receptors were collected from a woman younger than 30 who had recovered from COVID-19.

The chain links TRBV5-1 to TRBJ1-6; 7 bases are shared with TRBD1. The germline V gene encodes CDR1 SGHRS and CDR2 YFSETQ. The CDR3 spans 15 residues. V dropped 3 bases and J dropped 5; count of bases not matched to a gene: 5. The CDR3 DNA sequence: TGCGCCAGCAGCTCACACAGGGGCGATAATTCACCCCTCCACTTT. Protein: CASSSHRGDNSPLHF.

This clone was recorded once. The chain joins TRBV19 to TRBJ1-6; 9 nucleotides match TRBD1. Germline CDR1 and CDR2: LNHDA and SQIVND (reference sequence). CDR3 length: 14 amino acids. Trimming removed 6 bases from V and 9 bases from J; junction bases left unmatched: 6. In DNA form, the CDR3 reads TGTGCCAGTAGAAGACAGGGGGTTGGTTCACCCCTCCACTTT. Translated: CASRRQGVGSPLHF.

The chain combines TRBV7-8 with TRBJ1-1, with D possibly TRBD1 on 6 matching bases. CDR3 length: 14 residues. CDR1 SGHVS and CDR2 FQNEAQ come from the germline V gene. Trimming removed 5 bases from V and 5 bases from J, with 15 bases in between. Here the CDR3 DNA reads TGTGCCAGCAGCGAACTCCGCAGGGGAACTGAAGCTTTCTTT. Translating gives CASSELRRGTEAFF.

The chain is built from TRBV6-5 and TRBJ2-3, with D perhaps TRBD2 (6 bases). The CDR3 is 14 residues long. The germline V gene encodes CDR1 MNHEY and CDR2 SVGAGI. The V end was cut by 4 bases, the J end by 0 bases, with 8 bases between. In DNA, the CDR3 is TGTGCCAGCAGTTTGGACTACAGCACAGATACGCAGTATTTT. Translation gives CASSLDYSTDTQYF.

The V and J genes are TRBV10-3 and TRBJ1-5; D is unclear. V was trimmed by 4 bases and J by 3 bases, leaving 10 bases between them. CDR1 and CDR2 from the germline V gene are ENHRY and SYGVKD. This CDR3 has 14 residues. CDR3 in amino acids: CAISGEAPNQPQHF. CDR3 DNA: TGTGCCATCAGTGGAGAGGCTCCCAATCAGCCCCAGCATTTT.

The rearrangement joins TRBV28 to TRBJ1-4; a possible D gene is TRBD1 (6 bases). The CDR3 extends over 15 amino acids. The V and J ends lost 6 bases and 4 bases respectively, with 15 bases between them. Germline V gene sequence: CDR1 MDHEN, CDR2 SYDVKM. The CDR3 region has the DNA TGTGCCAGCAGCCAAGGGGGGGTCCGTAATGAAAAACTGTTTTTT. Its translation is CASSQGGVRNEKLFF.

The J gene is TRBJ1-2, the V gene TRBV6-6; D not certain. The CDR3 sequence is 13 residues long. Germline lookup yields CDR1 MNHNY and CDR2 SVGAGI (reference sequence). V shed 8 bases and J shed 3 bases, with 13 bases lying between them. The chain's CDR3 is CASRGGSDYGYTF. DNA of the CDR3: TGTGCCAGCCGGGGAGGGTCCGACTATGGCTACACCTTC.

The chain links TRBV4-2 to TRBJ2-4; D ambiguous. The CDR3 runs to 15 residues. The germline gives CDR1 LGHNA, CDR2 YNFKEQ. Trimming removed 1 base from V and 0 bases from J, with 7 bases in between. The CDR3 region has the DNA TGTGCCAGCAGCCAAGGCAGGCTAGCCAAAAACATTCAGTACTTC. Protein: CASSQGRLAKNIQYF.

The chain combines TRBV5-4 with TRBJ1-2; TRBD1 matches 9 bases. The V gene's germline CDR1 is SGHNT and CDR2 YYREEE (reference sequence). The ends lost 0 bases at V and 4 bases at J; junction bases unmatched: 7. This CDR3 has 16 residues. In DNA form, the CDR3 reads TGTGCCAGCAGCTTGGGAGGGACAGGGCGAGGCTATGGCTACACCTTC. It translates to CASSLGGTGRGYGYTF.

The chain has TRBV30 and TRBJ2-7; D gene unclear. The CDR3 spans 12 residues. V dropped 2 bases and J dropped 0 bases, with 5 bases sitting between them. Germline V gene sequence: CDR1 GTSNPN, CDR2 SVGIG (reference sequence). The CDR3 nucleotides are TGTGCCTGGAGTACCAGCTCCTACGAGCAGTACTTC. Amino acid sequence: CAWSTSSYEQYF.

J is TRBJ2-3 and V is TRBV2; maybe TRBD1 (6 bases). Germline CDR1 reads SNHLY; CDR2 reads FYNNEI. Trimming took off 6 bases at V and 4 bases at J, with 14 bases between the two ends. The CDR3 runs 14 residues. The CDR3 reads CASSPYRDADTQYF. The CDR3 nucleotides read TGTGCCAGCAGCCCCTACAGGGACGCAGATACGCAGTATTTT.

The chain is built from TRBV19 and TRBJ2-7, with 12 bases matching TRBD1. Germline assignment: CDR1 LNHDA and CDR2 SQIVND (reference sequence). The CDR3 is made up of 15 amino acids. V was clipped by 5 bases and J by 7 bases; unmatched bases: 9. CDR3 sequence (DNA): TGTGCCAGTAGTCTTCCGGGACAGGGGGCGGGGGAGCAGTACTTC. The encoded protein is CASSLPGQGAGEQYF.

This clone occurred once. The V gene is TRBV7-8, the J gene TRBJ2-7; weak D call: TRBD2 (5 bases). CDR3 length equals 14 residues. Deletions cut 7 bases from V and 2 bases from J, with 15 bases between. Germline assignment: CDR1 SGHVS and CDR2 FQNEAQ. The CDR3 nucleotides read TGTGCCAGCATGGAGGCAGCAACCGCCTACGAGCAGTACTTC. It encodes CASMEAATAYEQYF.

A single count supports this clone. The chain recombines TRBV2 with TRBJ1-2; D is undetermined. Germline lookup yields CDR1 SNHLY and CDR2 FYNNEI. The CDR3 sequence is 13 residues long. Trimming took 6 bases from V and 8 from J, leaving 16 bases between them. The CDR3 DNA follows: TGTGCCAGCAGCCGAACTAACCCGAGGGGCTACACCTTC. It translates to CASSRTNPRGYTF.

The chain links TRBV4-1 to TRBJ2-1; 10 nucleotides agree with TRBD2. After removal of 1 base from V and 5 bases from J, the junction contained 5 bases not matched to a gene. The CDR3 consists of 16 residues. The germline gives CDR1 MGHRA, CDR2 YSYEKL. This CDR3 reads CASSQVRLAGDNEQFF. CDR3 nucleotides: TGCGCCAGCAGCCAAGTACGGCTAGCGGGGGACAATGAGCAGTTCTTC.

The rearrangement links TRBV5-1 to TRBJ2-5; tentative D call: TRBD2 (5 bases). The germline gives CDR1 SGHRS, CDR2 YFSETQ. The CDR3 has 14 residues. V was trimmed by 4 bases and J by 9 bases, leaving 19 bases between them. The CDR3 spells CASSLDEGLGPQYF. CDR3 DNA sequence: TGCGCCAGCAGCCTGGACGAGGGTCTCGGGCCCCAGTACTTC.

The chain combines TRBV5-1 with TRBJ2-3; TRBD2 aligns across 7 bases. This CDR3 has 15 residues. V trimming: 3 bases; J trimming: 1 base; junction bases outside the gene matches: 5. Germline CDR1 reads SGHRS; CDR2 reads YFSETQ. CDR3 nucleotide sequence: TGCGCCAGCAGCTACGGACTAGTAGGCACAGATACGCAGTATTTT. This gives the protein CASSYGLVGTDTQYF.

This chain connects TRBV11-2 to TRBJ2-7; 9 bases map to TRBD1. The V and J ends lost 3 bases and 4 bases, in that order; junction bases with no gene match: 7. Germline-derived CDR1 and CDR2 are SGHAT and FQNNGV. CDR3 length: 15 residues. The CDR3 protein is CASSLSQGAQYEQYF. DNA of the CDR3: TGTGCCAGCAGCTTGTCACAGGGGGCCCAATACGAGCAGTACTTC.

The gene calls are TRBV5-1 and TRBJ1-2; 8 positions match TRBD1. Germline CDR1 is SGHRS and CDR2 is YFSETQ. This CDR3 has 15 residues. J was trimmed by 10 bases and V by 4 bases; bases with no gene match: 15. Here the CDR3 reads CASSPAAGGLSDYTF. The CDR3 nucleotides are TGCGCCAGCAGCCCGGCAGCAGGGGGCCTGAGTGACTACACCTTC. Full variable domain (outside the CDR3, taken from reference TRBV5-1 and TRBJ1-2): KAGVTQTPRYLIKTRGQQVTLSCSPISGHRSVSWYQQTPGQGLQFLFEYFSETQRNKGNFPGRFSGRQFSNSRSEMNVSTLELGDSALYLCASSPAAGGLSDYTFGSGTRLTVV.

The CDR3 nucleotides are TGTGCCAGCAGCCTGGATACTAGGACAGACAATCAGCCCCAGCATTTT. This codes for CASSLDTRTDNQPQHF. V and J are TRBV5-5 and TRBJ1-5; TRBD1 is a possible D gene (6 bases). V was trimmed by 4 bases and J by 3 bases, leaving 17 bases between them. The germline gives CDR1 SGHKS, CDR2 YYEKEE (reference sequence). The CDR3 runs 16 residues.

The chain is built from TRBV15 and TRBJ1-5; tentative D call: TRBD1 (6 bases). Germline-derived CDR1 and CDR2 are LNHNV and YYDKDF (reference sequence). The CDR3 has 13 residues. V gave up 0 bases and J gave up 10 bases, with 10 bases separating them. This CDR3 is CATSRDVDSPQHF. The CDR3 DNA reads TGTGCCACCAGCAGAGATGTGGACAGCCCCCAGCATTTT.

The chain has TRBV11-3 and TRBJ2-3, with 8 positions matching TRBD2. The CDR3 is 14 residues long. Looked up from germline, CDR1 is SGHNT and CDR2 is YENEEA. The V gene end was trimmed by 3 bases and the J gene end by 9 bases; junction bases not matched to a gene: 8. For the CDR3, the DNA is TGTGCCAGCAGCTTGAGCGGGGGATGGGAGACGCAGTATTTT. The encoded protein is CASSLSGGWETQYF.

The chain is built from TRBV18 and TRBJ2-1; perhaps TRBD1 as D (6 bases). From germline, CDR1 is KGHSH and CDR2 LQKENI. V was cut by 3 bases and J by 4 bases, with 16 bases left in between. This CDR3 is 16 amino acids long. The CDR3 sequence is CASSPVVGGTYNEQFF. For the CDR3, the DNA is TGTGCCAGCTCACCTGTCGTAGGGGGTACATACAATGAGCAGTTCTTC.

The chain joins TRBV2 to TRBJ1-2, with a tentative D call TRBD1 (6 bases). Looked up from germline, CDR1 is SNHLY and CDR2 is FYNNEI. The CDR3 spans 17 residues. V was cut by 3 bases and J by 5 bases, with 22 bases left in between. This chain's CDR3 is CASSDTNRDNPPYGYTF. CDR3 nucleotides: TGTGCCAGCAGTGATACCAACCGGGACAATCCTCCTTATGGCTACACCTTC.

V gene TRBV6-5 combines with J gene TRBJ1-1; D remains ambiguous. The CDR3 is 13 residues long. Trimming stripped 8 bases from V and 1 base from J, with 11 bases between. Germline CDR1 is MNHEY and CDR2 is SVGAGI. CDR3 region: CASGRLKNTEAFF. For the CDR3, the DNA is TGTGCCAGCGGACGACTAAAGAACACTGAAGCTTTCTTT.

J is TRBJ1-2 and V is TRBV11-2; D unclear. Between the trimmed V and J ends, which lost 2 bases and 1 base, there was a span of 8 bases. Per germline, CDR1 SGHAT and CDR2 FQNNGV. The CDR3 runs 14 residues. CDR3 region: CASSLLPGNYGYTF. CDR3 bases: TGTGCCAGCAGCTTACTCCCGGGTAACTATGGCTACACCTTC. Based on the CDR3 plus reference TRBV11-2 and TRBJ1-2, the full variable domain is EAGVAQSPRYKIIEKRQSVAFWCNPISGHATLYWYQQILGQGPKLLIQFQNNGVVDDSQLPKDRFSAERLKGVDSTLKIQPAKLEDSAVYLCASSLLPGNYGYTFGSGTRLTVV.

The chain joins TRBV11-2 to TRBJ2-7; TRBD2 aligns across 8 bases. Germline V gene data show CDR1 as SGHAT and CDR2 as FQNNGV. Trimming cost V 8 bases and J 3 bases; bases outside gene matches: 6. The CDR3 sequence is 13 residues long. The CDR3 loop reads CASSRGGSYEQYF. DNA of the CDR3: TGTGCCAGCTCCCGGGGGGGGAGCTACGAGCAGTACTTC.

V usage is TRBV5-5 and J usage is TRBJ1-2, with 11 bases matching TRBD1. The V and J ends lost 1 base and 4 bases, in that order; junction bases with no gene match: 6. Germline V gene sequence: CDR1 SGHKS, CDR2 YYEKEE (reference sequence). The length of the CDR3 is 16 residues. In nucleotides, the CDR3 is TGTGCCAGCAGCTTGAGGACAGGGGGCGAGAGCTATGGCTACACCTTC. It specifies CASSLRTGGESYGYTF.

In nucleotides, the CDR3 is TGTGCCAGCAGTATACAGGGTTATAGCAATCAGCCCCAGCATTTT. Translation: CASSIQGYSNQPQHF. The gene calls are TRBV6-5 and TRBJ1-5; possible D gene TRBD1, 6 bases. Per the germline V gene, CDR1 is MNHEY and CDR2 is SVGAGI. CDR3 length equals 15 residues. V shed 5 bases and J shed 0 bases, with 11 bases lying between them.

In nucleotides, the CDR3 is TGCGCCAGCAGCCCTCAGGGCAGCGATGGCTACACCTTC. Translated, it gives CASSPQGSDGYTF. The chain couples TRBV5-1 to TRBJ1-2; D is perhaps TRBD1 (5 bases). The V gene lost 4 bases and the J gene lost 6 bases, with 13 bases spanning the gap. This CDR3 has 13 residues. Germline assignment: CDR1 SGHRS and CDR2 YFSETQ.

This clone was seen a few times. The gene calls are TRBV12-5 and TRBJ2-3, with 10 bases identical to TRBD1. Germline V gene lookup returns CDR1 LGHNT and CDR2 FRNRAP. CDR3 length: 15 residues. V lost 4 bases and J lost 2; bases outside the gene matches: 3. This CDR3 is CASGSGQGTTDTQYF. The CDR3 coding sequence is TGTGCTAGTGGTTCGGGACAGGGGACCACAGATACGCAGTATTTT.

The CDR3 region has the DNA TGTGCCAGCAGCCGGACTAGCGGGTGGGCGGAGCAGTTCTTC. It encodes CASSRTSGWAEQFF. The chain has TRBV7-2 and TRBJ2-1, with 11 positions matching TRBD2. J gave up 10 bases and V 5 bases, and 7 bases lay outside the gene matches. This CDR3 is built from 14 residues. Looked up from germline, CDR1 is SGHTA and CDR2 is FQGNSA.